The 7 T cell receptor beta chains listed next were all sequenced from one sample in a study of control samples from healthy donors and cancer patients. Repertoires were generated with immunoSEQ multiplex PCR, while TCRdb's copy carries only in-frame clones and drops some. The sample has some 150,000 clones, 91% seen once; the top ten hold around 7.3%. Sequenced sample: blood. The receptors were gathered from a man between 18 and 29 years old in good health.

V usage is TRBV6-6 and J usage is TRBJ1-2, with 9 bases matching TRBD1. This CDR3 is 13 amino acids long. V gave up 2 bases and J gave up 9 bases; unmatched junction bases: 4. CDR1 MNHNY and CDR2 SVGAGI come from the germline V gene (reference sequence). The chain's CDR3 is CASSYGGQGSYTF. The CDR3 DNA is TGTGCCAGCAGTTACGGGGGACAGGGTAGCTACACCTTC.

This chain joins TRBV10-1 and TRBJ2-2; perhaps D is TRBD1 or TRBD2 (5 bases each). This CDR3 is 16 amino acids long. With 2 bases removed from V and 1 base from J, the gap between germline ends came to 11 bases. CDR1 and CDR2 from the germline V gene are WNHNN and SYGVQD (reference sequence). CDR3 nucleotides: TGCGCCAGCAGTGAGGGAAAGAGGGGGAACACCGGGGAGCTGTTTTTT. As protein: CASSEGKRGNTGELFF.

The chain carries TRBV9 and TRBJ2-1, with 7 bases that match TRBD1. The V gene end was trimmed by 0 bases and the J gene end by 2 bases; junction bases not matched to a gene: 2. Germline V gives CDR1 SGDLS, CDR2 YYNGEE. The CDR3 has 15 amino acids. CDR3 amino acids: CASSVEGGTYNEQFF. CDR3 DNA sequence: TGTGCCAGCAGCGTAGAAGGGGGCACCTACAATGAGCAGTTCTTC.

This sequence joins TRBV7-9 and TRBJ1-4, with 8 bases fitting TRBD1. The germline V gene encodes CDR1 SEHNR and CDR2 FQNEAQ (reference sequence). CDR3 length: 15 amino acids. V lost 4 bases, J lost 3 bases, and 4 bases stayed unmatched. CDR3 bases: TGTGCCAGCAGCTCGACAGGGGTTGCTAATGAAAAACTGTTTTTT. Its protein product is CASSSTGVANEKLFF.

The CDR3 here is CASRQGQGLFGETQYF. The CDR3 DNA reads TGTGCCAGCAGGCAAGGACAGGGGTTATTCGGAGAGACCCAGTACTTC. V is TRBV7-2 and J is TRBJ2-5, with 9 bases that match TRBD1. The V segment lost 6 bases and the J segment 4 bases; nucleotides outside the gene matches: 12. The CDR3 runs to 16 residues. From germline, CDR1 is SGHTA and CDR2 FQGNSA.

This chain uses TRBV2 with TRBJ2-1, with 11 bases that match TRBD2. Germline V CDR1 and CDR2: SNHLY, FYNNEI. J gave up 6 bases and V 6 bases, and 7 bases lay outside the gene matches. There are 15 residues in the CDR3. The CDR3 region is CASSVSGGASNEQFF. The CDR3 DNA sequence: TGTGCCAGCAGCGTTAGCGGGGGGGCTAGCAATGAGCAGTTCTTC.

The CDR3 DNA is TGCGCCAGCAGCTTCACAAGCTCCTACAATGAGCAGTTCTTC. This codes for CASSFTSSYNEQFF. The chain combines TRBV5-1 with TRBJ2-1; D unclear. The CDR3 has 14 residues. Between the trimmed V and J ends, which lost 2 bases and 0 bases, there was a span of 6 bases. The germline CDR1 and CDR2 sequences are SGHRS and YFSETQ.